The present T cell receptor (beta chain) was sequenced within a study of T cells in localized non-small cell lung cancer. Points from the study as a whole: The study linked higher blood T cell density to longer overall survival. Because researchers sequenced only one region of the tumor, heterogeneity is still possible. Adjacent uninvolved lung tissue had the highest T cell clonality, exceeding tumor. The appearance of a median approximately 57 of the top 100 tumor clones was seen in adjacent lung.

Concerning this clone: Its antigen is as yet unknown.

This table comes from immunoSEQ multiplex PCR, and its TCRdb copy is limited to in-frame clones, with some not included. The sample carries about 47,000 clones, about 85% recorded once. The length of the CDR3 is 16 residues. The germline V gene has CDR1 SGHAT and CDR2 FQNNGV. The V segment lost 2 bases and the J segment 5 bases; nucleotides outside the gene matches: 9. Sequencing was performed on PBMCs, taken before any cancer treatment. The clonotype comes from a man aged 35 to 69 with stage II lung adenocarcinoma. V is TRBV11-2 and J is TRBJ2-5, with 9 bases that match TRBD2. For the CDR3, the DNA is TGTGCCAGCAGCTTACGGGCGGGGGGGCTCTGGGAGACCCAGTACTTC. Protein product: CASSLRAGGLWETQYF.